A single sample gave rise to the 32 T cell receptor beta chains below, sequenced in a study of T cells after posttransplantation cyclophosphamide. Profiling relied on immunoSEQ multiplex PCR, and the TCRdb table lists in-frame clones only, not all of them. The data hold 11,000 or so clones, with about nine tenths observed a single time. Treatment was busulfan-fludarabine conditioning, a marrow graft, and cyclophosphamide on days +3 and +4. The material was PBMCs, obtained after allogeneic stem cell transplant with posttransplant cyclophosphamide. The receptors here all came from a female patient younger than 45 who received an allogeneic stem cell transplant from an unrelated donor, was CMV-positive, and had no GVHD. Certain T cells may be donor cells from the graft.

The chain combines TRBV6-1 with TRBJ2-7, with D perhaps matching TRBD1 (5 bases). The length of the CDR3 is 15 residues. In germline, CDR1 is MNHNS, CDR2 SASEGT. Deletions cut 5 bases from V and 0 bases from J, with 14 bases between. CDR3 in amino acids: CASSHMTVHSYEQYF. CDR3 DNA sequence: TGTGCCAGCAGTCATATGACAGTCCACTCCTACGAGCAGTACTTC.

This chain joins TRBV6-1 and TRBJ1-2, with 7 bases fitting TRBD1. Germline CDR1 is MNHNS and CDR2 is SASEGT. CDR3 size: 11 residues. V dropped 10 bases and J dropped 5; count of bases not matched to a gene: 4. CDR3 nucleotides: TGTGCCATCCGGGACAGTTATGGCTACACCTTC. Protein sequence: CAIRDSYGYTF.

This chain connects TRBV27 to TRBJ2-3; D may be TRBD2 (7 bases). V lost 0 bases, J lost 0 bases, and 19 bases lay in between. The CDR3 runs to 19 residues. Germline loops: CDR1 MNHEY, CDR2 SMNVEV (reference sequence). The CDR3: CASSLSVSGGASSTDTQYF. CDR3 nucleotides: TGTGCCAGCAGTTTATCGGTTTCGGGGGGCGCGTCTAGCACAGATACGCAGTATTTT.

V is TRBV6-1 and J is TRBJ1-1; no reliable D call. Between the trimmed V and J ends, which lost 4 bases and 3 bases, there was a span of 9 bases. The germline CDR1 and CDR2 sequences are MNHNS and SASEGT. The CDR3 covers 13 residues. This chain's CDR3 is CASSGRRYTEAFF. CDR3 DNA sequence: TGTGCCAGCAGTGGGAGGAGATACACTGAAGCTTTCTTT.

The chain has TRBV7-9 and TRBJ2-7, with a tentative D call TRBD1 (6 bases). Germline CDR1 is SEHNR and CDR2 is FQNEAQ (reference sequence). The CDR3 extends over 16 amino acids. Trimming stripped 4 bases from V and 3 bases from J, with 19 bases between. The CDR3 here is CASSYQPGTQGYEQYF. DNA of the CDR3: TGTGCCAGCAGCTACCAACCGGGGACACAAGGCTACGAGCAGTACTTC.

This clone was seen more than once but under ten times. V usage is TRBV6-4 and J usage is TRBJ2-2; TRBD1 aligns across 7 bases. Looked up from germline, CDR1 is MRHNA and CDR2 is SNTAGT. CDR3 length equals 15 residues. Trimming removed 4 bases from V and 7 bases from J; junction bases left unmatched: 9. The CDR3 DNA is TGTGCCAGCAGTGTCGTAGGGGGCGCGAACGGGGAGCTGTTTTTT. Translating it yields CASSVVGGANGELFF.

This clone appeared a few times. CDR3 in DNA: TGTGCCAGCAATCTAGAGGAGTTTTACGAGCAGTACTTC. Its translation is CASNLEEFYEQYF. This chain connects TRBV2 to TRBJ2-7, with D unclear. The CDR3 sequence is 13 residues long. Trimming removed 7 bases from V and 4 bases from J, with 14 bases in between. Germline CDR1 is SNHLY and CDR2 is FYNNEI.

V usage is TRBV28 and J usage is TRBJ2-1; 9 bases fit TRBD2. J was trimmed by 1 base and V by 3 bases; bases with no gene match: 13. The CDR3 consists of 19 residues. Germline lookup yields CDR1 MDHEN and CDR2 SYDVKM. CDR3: CASSFLKVAGVFSYNEQFF. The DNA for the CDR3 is TGTGCCAGCAGTTTTCTGAAGGTAGCGGGAGTATTTTCCTACAATGAGCAGTTCTTC.

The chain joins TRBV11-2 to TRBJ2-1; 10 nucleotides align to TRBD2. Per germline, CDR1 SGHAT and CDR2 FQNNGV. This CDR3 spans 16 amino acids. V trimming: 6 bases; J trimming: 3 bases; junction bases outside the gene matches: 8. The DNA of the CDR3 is TGTGCCAGCAGGCCTCCCGGGACTAGCGTCTACAATGAGCAGTTCTTC. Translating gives CASRPPGTSVYNEQFF.

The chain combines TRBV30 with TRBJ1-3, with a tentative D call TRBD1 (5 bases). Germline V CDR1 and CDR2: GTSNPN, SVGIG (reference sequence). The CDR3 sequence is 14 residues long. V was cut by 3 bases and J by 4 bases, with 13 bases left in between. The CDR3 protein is CAWRGGGEGNTIYF. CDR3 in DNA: TGTGCCTGGAGGGGCGGGGGGGAAGGAAACACCATATATTTT.

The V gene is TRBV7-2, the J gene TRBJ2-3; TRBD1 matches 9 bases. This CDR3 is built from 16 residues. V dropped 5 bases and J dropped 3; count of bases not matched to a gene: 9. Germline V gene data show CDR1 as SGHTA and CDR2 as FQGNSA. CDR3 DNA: TGTGCCAGCAGCCCACTGGGACAGGGTCGAACAGATACGCAGTATTTT. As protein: CASSPLGQGRTDTQYF.

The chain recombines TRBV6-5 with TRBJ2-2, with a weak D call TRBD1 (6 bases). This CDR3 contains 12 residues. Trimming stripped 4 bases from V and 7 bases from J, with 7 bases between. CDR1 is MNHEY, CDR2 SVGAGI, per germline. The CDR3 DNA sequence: TGTGCCAGCAGTTTGACAGGCGGGGAGCTGTTTTTT. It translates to CASSLTGGELFF.

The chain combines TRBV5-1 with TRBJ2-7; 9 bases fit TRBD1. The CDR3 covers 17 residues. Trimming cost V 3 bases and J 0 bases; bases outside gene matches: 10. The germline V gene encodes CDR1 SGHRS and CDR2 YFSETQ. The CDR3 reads CASSYPSDRGSSYEQYF. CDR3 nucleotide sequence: TGCGCCAGCAGCTACCCCTCCGACAGGGGGAGCTCCTACGAGCAGTACTTC.

The CDR3 loop is CASSQNPRASGWEQYF. The CDR3 DNA sequence: TGTGCCAGCAGCCAAAACCCACGGGCTAGCGGGTGGGAGCAGTACTTC. V and J are TRBV14 and TRBJ2-7, with 8 bases lining up with TRBD2. Germline-derived CDR1 and CDR2 are SGHDN and FVKESK. The CDR3 covers 16 residues. With V trimmed by 2 bases and J by 7 bases, 13 bases remained unmatched.

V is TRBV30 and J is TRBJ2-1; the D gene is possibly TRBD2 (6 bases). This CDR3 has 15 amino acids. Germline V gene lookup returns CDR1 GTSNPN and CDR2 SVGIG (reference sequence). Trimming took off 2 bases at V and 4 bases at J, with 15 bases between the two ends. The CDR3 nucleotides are TGTGCCTGGAGTTGGTCGGCGGGAAGGTACAATGAGCAGTTCTTC. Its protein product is CAWSWSAGRYNEQFF.

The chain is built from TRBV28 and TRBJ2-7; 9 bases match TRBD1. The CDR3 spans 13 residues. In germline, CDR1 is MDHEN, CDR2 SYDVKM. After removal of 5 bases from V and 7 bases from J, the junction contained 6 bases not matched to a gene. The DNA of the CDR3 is TGTGCCAGCAGTGGACAGGGGACGGGTGAGCAGTACTTC. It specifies CASSGQGTGEQYF.

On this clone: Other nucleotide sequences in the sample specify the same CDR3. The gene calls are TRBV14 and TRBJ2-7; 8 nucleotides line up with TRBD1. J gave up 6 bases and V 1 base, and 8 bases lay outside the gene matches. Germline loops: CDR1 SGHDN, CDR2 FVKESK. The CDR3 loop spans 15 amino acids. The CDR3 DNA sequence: TGTGCCAGCAGCCAAGTAACAGGGGGATCGGGCGAGCAGTACTTC. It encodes CASSQVTGGSGEQYF.

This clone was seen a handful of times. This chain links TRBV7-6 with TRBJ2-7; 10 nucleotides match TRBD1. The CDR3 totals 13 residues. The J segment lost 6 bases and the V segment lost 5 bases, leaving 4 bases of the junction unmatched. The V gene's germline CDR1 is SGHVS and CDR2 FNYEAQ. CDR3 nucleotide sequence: TGTGCCAGCAGCCAAGGACAGGGGGGCGAGCAGTACTTC. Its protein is CASSQGQGGEQYF.

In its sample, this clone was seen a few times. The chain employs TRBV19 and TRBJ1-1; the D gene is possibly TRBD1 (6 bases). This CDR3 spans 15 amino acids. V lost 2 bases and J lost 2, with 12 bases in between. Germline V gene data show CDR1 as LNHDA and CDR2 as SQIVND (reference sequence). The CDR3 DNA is TGTGCCAGTAGTATACAGGGGATCGGAAACACTGAAGCTTTCTTT. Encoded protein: CASSIQGIGNTEAFF.

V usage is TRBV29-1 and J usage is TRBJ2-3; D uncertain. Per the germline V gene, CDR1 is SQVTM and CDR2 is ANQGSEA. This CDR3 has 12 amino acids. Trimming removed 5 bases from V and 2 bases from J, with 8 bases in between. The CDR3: CSVSTNTDTQYF. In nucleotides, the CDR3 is TGCAGCGTTTCGACAAACACAGATACGCAGTATTTT.

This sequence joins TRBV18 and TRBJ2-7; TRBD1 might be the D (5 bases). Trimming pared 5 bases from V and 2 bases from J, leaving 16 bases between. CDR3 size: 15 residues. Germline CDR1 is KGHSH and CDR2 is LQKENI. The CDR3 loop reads CASSTNQGRAYEQYF. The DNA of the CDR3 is TGTGCCAGCTCAACGAACCAGGGTAGGGCCTACGAGCAGTACTTC.

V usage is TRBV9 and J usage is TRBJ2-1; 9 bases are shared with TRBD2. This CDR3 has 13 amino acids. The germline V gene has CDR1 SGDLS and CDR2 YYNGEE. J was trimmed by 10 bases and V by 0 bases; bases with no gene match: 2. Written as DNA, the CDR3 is TGTGCCAGCAGCGTAGTCACTAGCGGGGAGCAGTTCTTC. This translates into CASSVVTSGEQFF.

CDR3 residues: CASSLEGQLDTF. Here the CDR3 DNA reads TGCGCCAGCAGCTTGGAAGGACAGCTGGACACCTTC. The chain combines TRBV5-1 with TRBJ1-2; D is possibly TRBD1 (6 bases). V dropped 0 bases and J dropped 12 bases, with 12 bases sitting between them. Germline assignment: CDR1 SGHRS and CDR2 YFSETQ. The CDR3 spans 12 residues.

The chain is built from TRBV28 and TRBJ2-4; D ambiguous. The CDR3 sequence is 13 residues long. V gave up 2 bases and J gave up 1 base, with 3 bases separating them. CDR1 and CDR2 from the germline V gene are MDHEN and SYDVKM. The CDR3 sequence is CASSLEAKNIQYF. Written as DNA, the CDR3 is TGTGCCAGCAGTTTAGAGGCCAAAAACATTCAGTACTTC.

In DNA form, the CDR3 reads TGTGCCAGCAGTGTAGAGGGTTTCGGTGAGCAGTTCTTC. This gives the protein CASSVEGFGEQFF. J is TRBJ2-1 and V is TRBV6-4; D might be TRBD2 (5 bases). In germline, CDR1 is MRHNA, CDR2 SNTAGT. The CDR3 is 13 residues long. V was shortened by 4 bases and J by 9 bases, with 13 bases between the two germline ends.

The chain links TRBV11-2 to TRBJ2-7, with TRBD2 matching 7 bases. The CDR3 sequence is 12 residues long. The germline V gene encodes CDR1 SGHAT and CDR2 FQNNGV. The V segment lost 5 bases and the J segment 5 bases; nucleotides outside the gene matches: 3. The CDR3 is CASSRTRNEQYF. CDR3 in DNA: TGTGCCAGCAGCCGGACTAGAAACGAGCAGTACTTC.

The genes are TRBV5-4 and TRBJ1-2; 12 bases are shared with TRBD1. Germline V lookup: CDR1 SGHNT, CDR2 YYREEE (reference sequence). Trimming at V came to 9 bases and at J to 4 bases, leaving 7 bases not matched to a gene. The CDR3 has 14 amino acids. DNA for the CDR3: TGTGCCACGGGACAGGGGGCCTCGAGCTATGGCTACACCTTC. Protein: CATGQGASSYGYTF.

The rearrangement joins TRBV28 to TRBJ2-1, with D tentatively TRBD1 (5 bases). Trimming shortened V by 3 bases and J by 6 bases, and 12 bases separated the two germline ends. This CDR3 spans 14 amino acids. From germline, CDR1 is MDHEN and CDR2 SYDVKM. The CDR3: CASSFPQGLNEQFF. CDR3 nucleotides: TGTGCCAGCAGTTTCCCCCAGGGTCTCAATGAGCAGTTCTTC.

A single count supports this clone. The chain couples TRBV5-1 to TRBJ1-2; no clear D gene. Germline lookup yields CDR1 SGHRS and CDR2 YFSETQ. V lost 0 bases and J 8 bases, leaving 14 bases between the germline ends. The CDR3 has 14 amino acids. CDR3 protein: CASSLASSGNGYTF. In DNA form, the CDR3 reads TGCGCCAGCAGCTTGGCCTCATCGGGGAACGGCTACACCTTC.

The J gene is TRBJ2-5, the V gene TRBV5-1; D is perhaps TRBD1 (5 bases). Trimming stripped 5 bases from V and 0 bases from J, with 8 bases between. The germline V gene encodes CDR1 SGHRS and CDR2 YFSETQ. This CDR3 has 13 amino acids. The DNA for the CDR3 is TGCGCCAGCAGACCAGGGAACCAAGAGACCCAGTACTTC. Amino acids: CASRPGNQETQYF.

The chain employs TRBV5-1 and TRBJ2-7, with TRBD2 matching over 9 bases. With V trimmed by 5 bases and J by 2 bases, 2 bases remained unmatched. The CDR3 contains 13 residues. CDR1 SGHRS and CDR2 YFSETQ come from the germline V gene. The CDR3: CASRTSGTYEQYF. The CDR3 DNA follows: TGCGCCAGCAGGACTAGCGGAACCTACGAGCAGTACTTC.

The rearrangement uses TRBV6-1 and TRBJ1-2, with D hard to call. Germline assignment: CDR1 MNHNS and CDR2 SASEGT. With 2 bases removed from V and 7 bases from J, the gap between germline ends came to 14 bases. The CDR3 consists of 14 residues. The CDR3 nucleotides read TGTGCCAGCAGTGAATCCTCCCCCGGGGTTGGCTACACCTTC. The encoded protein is CASSESSPGVGYTF.